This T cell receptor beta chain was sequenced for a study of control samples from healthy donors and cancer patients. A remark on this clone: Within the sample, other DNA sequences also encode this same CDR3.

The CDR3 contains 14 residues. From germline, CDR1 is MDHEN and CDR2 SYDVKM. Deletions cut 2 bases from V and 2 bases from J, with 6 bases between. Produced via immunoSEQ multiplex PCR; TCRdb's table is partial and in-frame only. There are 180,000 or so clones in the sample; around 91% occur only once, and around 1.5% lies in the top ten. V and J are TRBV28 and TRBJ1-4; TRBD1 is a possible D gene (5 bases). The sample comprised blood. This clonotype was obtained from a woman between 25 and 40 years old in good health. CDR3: CASSLGGTNEKLFF. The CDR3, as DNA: TGTGCCAGCAGTTTAGGGGGTACTAATGAAAAACTGTTTTTT.